This T cell receptor beta chain emerged from a study of T cell responses to AZD1222 COVID-19 vaccine. About this clone itself: Its antigen is unidentified.

The CDR3 has 15 residues. Losses at the gene ends were 2 bases for V and 1 base for J; bases not matched to a gene: 3. Germline V CDR1 and CDR2: MNHEY, SMNVEV (reference sequence). TCRdb's copy holds only in-frame clones and misses some; the assay was immunoSEQ multiplex PCR. The sample lists 50,000 to 65,000 clones, 81% seen once, with 26% in the top ten. Study conclusions and caveats: Nearly half of the spike-specific TCRs reportedly recognize variant regions that carry no mutations. Dominant CD4 TCR responses targeted spike regions 160-218 and 743-854. Repertoire collection took place solely once the T cell response had peaked. Clonal diversity may have been underestimated, and the donors were mostly white British, with more females than males.

This sequence joins TRBV27 and TRBJ2-3; the match to TRBD2 covers 7 bases. Sequenced material: peripheral blood, taken 28 days after the second AZD1222 dose. The TCR was taken from an adult who received the AZD1222 COVID-19 vaccine. This CDR3 reads CASSLSLAGTDTQYF. In DNA, the CDR3 is TGTGCCAGCAGTTTAAGTCTAGCGGGCACAGATACGCAGTATTTT.